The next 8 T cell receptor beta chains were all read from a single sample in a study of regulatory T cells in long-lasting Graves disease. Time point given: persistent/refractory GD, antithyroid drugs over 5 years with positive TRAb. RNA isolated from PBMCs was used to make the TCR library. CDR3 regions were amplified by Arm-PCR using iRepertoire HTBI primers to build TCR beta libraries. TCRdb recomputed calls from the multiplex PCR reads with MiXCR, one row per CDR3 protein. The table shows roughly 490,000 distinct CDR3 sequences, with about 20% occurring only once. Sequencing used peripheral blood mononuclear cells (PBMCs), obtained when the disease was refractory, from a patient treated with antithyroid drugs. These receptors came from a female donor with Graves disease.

CDR3 protein: CSARFPGWYEQYF. The CDR3 DNA follows: TGCAGTGCGAGGTTCCCAGGATGGTACGAGCAGTACTTC. The chain is built from TRBV20-1 and TRBJ2-7; D call uncertain. CDR3 size: 13 residues. The V and J ends lost 6 bases and 4 bases respectively, with 16 bases between them. The germline gives CDR1 DFQATT, CDR2 SNEGSKA (reference sequence).

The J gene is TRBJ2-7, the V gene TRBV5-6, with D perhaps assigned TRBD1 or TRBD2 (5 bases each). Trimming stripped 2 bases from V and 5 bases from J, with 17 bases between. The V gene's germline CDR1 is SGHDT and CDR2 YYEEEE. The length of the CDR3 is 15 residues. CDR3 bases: TGTGCCAGCAGCTTCGTCGGGACCGTGGAGGACGAGCAGTACTTC. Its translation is CASSFVGTVEDEQYF. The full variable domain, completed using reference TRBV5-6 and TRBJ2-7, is DAGVTQSPTHLIKTRGQQVTLRCSPKSGHDTVSWYQQALGQGPQFIFQYYEEEERQRGNFPDRFSGHQFPNYSSELNVNALLLGDSALYLCASSFVGTVEDEQYFGPGTRLTVT.

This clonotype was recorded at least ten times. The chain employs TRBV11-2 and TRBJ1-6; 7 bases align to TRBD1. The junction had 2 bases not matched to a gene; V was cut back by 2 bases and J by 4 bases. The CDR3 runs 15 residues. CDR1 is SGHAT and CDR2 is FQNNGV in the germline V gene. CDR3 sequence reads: CASSLTTGYNSPLHF. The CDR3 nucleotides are TGTGCCAGCAGCTTAACGACAGGGTATAATTCACCCCTCCACTTT.

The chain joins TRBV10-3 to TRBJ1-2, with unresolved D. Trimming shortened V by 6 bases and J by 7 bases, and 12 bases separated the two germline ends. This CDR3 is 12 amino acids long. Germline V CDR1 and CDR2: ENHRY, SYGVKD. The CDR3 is CAISWEESGYTF. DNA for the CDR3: TGTGCCATCAGCTGGGAGGAGTCTGGCTACACCTTC.

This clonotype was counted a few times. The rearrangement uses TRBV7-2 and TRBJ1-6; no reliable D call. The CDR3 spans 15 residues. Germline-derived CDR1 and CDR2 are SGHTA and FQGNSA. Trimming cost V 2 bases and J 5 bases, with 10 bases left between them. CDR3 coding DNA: TGTGCCAGCAGCTTACCCGGGATTAATAATTCACCCCTCCACTTT. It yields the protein CASSLPGINNSPLHF.

The DNA of the CDR3 is TGTGCCAGCAGAAACGAGGGGTTGGTCTATAATTCACCCCTCCACTTT. Encoded protein: CASRNEGLVYNSPLHF. The chain carries TRBV28 and TRBJ1-6, with a tentative D call TRBD1 (5 bases). Trimming pared 6 bases from V and 3 bases from J, leaving 15 bases between. CDR1 and CDR2 from the germline V gene are MDHEN and SYDVKM. The CDR3 length is 16 residues.

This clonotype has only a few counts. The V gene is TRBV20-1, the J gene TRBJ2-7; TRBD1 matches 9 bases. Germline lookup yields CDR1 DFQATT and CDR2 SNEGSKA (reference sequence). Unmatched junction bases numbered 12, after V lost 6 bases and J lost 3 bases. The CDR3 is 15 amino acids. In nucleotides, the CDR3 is TGCAGTGCCAATACAGGGGGCGCTAGGGGCTACGAGCAGTACTTC. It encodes CSANTGGARGYEQYF.

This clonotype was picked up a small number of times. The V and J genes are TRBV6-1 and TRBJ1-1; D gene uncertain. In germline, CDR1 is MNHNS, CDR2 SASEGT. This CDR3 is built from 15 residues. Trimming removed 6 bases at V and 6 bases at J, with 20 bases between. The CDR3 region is CASSPYTSPLPEAFF. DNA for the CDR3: TGTGCCAGCAGCCCCTACACATCACCCCTTCCTGAAGCTTTCTTT.